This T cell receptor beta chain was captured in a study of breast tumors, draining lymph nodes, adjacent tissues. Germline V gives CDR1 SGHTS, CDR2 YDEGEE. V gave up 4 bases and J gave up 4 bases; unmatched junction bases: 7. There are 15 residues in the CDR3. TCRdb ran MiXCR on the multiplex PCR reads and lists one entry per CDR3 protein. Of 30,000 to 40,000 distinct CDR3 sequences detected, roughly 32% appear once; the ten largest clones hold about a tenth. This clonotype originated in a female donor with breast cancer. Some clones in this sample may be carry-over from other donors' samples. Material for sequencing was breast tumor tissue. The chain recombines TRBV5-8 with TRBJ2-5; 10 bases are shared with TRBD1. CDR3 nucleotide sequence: TGTGCCAGCAGCACCGGGACAGGGGTTACAGAGACCCAGTACTTC. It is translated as CASSTGTGVTETQYF.